Listed below are T cell receptor beta chains from one sample, sequenced in a study of shared clonotypes between healthy human individuals. Assay used: immunoSEQ multiplex PCR; TCRdb lists only in-frame clones, some missing. The sample holds approximately 980,000 clones, about 80% seen once. Sequencing was carried out using memory CD4+ T cells sorted from blood. All receptors derive from a man between 18 and 35 years old in good health. Both conserved end residues are trimmed from each CDR3. The order of the fields is clone size, V gene, CDR3 protein. Size tells how often a clone was seen (once, few, many) or the class of an expanded clone, and some rows leave it out.

. | TRBV6-5 | ASSPNIQELF
. | TRBV5-6 | ASSVARGRSNQY
. | TRBV5-1 | ASSLLGSYNEQF
. | TRBV7-2 | ASSPATQAF
. | TRBV6-1 | ASSIAGGRDTQY
many | TRBV9 | ASSVNGIGYNEQF
few | TRBV18 | ASSPQGQGANEQF
. | TRBV28 | ASSFLIGGGSGNTIY
. | TRBV14 | ASSRAGTSSPTGFYNEQF
. | TRBV19 | ASSTGTSGTRTRNEQF
few | TRBV7-2 | ASSLIGSPGGNQPQH
. | TRBV19 | ASRTGFSGNTIY
few | TRBV30 | AWSQGEAEAF
. | TRBV4-1 | ASSSRLDRDYGYT
. | TRBV18 | ASSPLDRGQIQPQH
. | TRBV19 | ASSNPGEYGYT
. | TRBV6-6 | ASSYSTGPYEQY
few | TRBV29-1 | SVVRMNTEAF
. | TRBV5-4 | ASSFSGERETQY
. | TRBV7-6 | ASSGRTGERETQY
. | TRBV4-3 | ASSQDILRLAGGPSTPYEQY
. | TRBV30 | AWSKYAGTGVAGELF
. | TRBV7-9 | ASSLGQGDQETQY
. | TRBV4-2 | ASSQENSLAKNIQY
. | TRBV6-5 | ASSRSGSRDNEQF
. | TRBV7-9 | ASSLRGRRGLSYYGYT
. | TRBV9 | ASSPHPFASGSYNEQF
. | TRBV7-9 | ASSLPGVTEAF
. | TRBV5-1 | ASSSGQGTNEQF
. | TRBV28 | ASSPGQGRQPQH
. | TRBV2 | ASSEGPSSYNEQF
. | TRBV5-1 | ANPGVTTNEKLF
many | TRBV5-1 | ASSLYTDTQY
. | TRBV7-9 | ASSLDSASTDTQY
once | TRBV5-1 | ASSPRGGTQVIQY
. | TRBV6-1 | ASGDFGPYEQY
. | TRBV5-1 | ASTRGLAGGGTSYEQY
. | TRBV2 | ASSVASGSSNEQF
. | TRBV5-5 | ASRVAGGSYNEQF
once | TRBV6-1 | ASRGRDSYGYT
few | TRBV7-9 | ASSYRASTSGLADTQY
. | TRBV6-6 | ASTFRSSEGYT
. | TRBV15 | ATSSLGPGGTHEQF
. | TRBV10-3 | AISEDREGYT
. | TRBV10-3 | ATWSGGVENEQF
. | TRBV7-2 | ASSLNPYSNQPQH
. | TRBV19 | ASSKTDWVNTIY
. | TRBV5-1 | ASSPRDREYTGELF
once | TRBV10-3 | ALREGWEDTQY